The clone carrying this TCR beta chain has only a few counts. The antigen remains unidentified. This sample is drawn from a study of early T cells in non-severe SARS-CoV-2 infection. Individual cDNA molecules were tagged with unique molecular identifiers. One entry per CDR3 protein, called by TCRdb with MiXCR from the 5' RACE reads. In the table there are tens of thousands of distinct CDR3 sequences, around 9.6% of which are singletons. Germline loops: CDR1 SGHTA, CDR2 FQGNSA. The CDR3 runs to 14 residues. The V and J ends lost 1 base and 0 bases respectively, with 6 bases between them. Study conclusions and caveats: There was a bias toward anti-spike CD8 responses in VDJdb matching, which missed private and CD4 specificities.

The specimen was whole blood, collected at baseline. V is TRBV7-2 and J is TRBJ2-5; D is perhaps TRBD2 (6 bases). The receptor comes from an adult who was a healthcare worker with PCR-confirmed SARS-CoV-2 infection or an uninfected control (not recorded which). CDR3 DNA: TGTGCCAGCAGCTTAGGGGACTACCAAGAGACCCAGTACTTC. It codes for CASSLGDYQETQYF.